These 13 T cell receptor beta chains share one sample of origin, sequenced in a study of T cell responses to AZD1222 COVID-19 vaccine. Produced via immunoSEQ multiplex PCR; TCRdb's table is partial and in-frame only. The profile shows around 130,000 clones, 75% to 95% of them singletons. Sequencing used peripheral blood, obtained 28 days after the second dose of the MenACWY control vaccine. The receptors shown here come from an adult who received the MenACWY meningococcal vaccine as a control.

The chain is built from TRBV28 and TRBJ2-1, with TRBD1 matching 10 bases. Trimming at V came to 4 bases and at J to 5 bases, leaving 11 bases not matched to a gene. Germline V gives CDR1 MDHEN, CDR2 SYDVKM. The CDR3 extends over 17 amino acids. The CDR3 is CASSSPIGGQGNNEQFF. The CDR3, as DNA: TGTGCCAGCAGTTCACCCATCGGGGGACAGGGGAACAATGAGCAGTTCTTC.

This chain joins TRBV29-1 and TRBJ1-2; D uncertain. This CDR3 comprises 11 residues. The V gene lost 0 bases and the J gene lost 4 bases, with 3 bases spanning the gap. The germline V gene has CDR1 SQVTM and CDR2 ANQGSEA. CDR3 protein: CSVEERYGYTF. CDR3 DNA: TGCAGCGTTGAAGAACGCTATGGCTACACCTTC.

This clone was seen only once. The chain links TRBV19 to TRBJ1-3, with 9 positions matching TRBD1. V was clipped by 1 base and J by 0 bases; unmatched bases: 1. The CDR3 length is 16 residues. CDR1 is LNHDA, CDR2 SQIVND, per germline (reference sequence). The CDR3 region is CASSIGDRASGNTIYF. CDR3 sequence (DNA): TGTGCCAGTAGTATAGGGGACAGGGCCTCTGGAAACACCATATATTTT.

The V and J genes are TRBV28 and TRBJ1-4; 9 bases agree with TRBD1. The ends lost 5 bases at V and 8 bases at J; junction bases unmatched: 12. The CDR3 runs 16 residues. The germline V gene has CDR1 MDHEN and CDR2 SYDVKM. Here the CDR3 reads CASSQNPGQGWEKLFF. DNA for the CDR3: TGTGCCAGCAGTCAAAATCCGGGACAGGGATGGGAAAAACTGTTTTTT.

The chain employs TRBV28 and TRBJ2-1, with TRBD1 as a possible D gene (7 bases). The CDR3 has 14 amino acids. Trimming removed 3 bases at V and 10 bases at J, with 16 bases between. CDR1 MDHEN and CDR2 SYDVKM come from the germline V gene. The CDR3 region is CASSFLGSGGEQFF. The CDR3 bases are TGTGCCAGCAGTTTCCTCGGCTCAGGGGGGGAGCAGTTCTTC.

The J gene is TRBJ2-3, the V gene TRBV21-1. TRBV21-1 constitutes a pseudogene. The CDR3 loop spans 14 amino acids. The chain's CDR3 is CASSKVGVTDTQYF. For the CDR3, the DNA is TGTGCCAGCAGCAAAGTTGGGGTTACAGATACGCAGTATTTT.

The J gene is TRBJ1-2, the V gene TRBV7-9, with 9 bases matching TRBD1. The germline CDR1 and CDR2 sequences are SEHNR and FQNEAQ (reference sequence). The V gene end was trimmed by 1 base and the J gene end by 2 bases; junction bases not matched to a gene: 2. This CDR3 is 15 amino acids long. CDR3 coding DNA: TGTGCCAGCAGCTTAGGGGACAGGGAAAACTATGGCTACACCTTC. It encodes CASSLGDRENYGYTF.

V is TRBV4-3 and J is TRBJ2-7; possible D gene TRBD1, 6 bases. Germline CDR1 reads LGHNA; CDR2 reads YSLEER. V gave up 0 bases and J gave up 2 bases, with 11 bases separating them. The CDR3 has 15 residues. CDR3 DNA: TGCGCCAGCAGCCAAGACCCGGGGACACCCTACGAGCAGTACGTC. Amino acid sequence: CASSQDPGTPYEQYV.

The V and J genes are TRBV29-1 and TRBJ2-7; 8 positions match TRBD1. Germline V CDR1 and CDR2: SQVTM, ANQGSEA. V lost 8 bases and J lost 3; bases outside the gene matches: 15. This CDR3 is built from 15 residues. CDR3 in amino acids: CSLRVQGAPGYEQYF. The CDR3 bases are TGCAGCCTTAGGGTGCAGGGGGCACCCGGCTACGAGCAGTACTTC.

CDR3: CASSYSRQGTGNTIYF. DNA for the CDR3: TGTGCCAGCAGTTACTCGAGACAGGGGACGGGAAACACCATATATTTT. V is TRBV6-6 and J is TRBJ1-3, with TRBD1 identical over 8 bases. This CDR3 region has 16 residues. J gave up 4 bases and V 0 bases, and 5 bases lay outside the gene matches. The V gene's germline CDR1 is MNHNY and CDR2 SVGAGI (reference sequence).

J is TRBJ2-7 and V is TRBV6-6; D ambiguous. CDR3 length: 16 amino acids. Germline V gene data show CDR1 as MNHNY and CDR2 as SVGAGI (reference sequence). Trimming took 0 bases from V and 4 from J, leaving 16 bases between them. The CDR3 DNA follows: TGTGCCAGCAGTTACTCGAGTACCGAATCGACTTACGAGCAGTACGTC. It codes for CASSYSSTESTYEQYV.

V is TRBV6-5 and J is TRBJ1-2; tentatively, D is TRBD1 (5 bases). This CDR3 contains 13 residues. V gave up 6 bases and J gave up 5 bases, with 13 bases separating them. CDR1 and CDR2 (germline): MNHEY, SVGAGI. The CDR3 loop reads CASRIREGYGYTF. The CDR3 nucleotides read TGTGCCAGCAGAATCAGGGAAGGGTATGGCTACACCTTC.

The V gene is TRBV7-9, the J gene TRBJ2-2; D not certain. V was trimmed by 7 bases and J by 5 bases, leaving 8 bases between them. The CDR3 has 12 residues. Per the germline V gene, CDR1 is SEHNR and CDR2 is FQNEAQ (reference sequence). The CDR3 nucleotides read TGTGCCAGCACATACTATACCGGGGAGCTGTTTTTT. Amino acid sequence: CASTYYTGELFF.